The rows below give T cell receptor beta chains drawn from one sample of a study of cytomegalovirus exposure and HLA in healthy donors. Sequenced by immunoSEQ multiplex PCR; TCRdb stores in-frame clones only, minus some. The profile shows 95,000 to 150,000 clones, over 65% of them singletons. The sequenced sample was PBMCs. The receptors originated from a woman aged 40 to 55 in good health and CMV-seropositive. Both conserved end residues are part of each CDR3. The D gene is left open where the match is weak.

v_call: TRBV9; d_call: TRBD1; cdr3_length: 15; cdr3_aa: CASSVEAGGSYEQYF
v_call: TRBV25-1; d_call: TRBD1; cdr3_length: 14; cdr3_aa: CASSRDRVQETQYF
v_call: TRBV30; d_call: TRBD1; cdr3_length: 14; cdr3_aa: CAWVTGDPYNEQFF
v_call: TRBV19; d_call: NA; cdr3_length: 16; cdr3_aa: CASSITVDSQGRELFF
v_call: TRBV2; d_call: NA; cdr3_length: 15; cdr3_aa: CASSEGGTGQETQYF
v_call: TRBV19; d_call: NA; cdr3_length: 16; cdr3_aa: CASSIESWQRGEKLFF
v_call: TRBV10-1; d_call: TRBD2; cdr3_length: 16; cdr3_aa: CASTPSGKDFYNEQFF
v_call: TRBV7-2; d_call: NA; cdr3_length: 14; cdr3_aa: CASSPTRTYNEQFF
v_call: TRBV7-7; d_call: TRBD2; cdr3_length: 16; cdr3_aa: CASSRVPGLAYETQYF
v_call: TRBV6-5; d_call: TRBD1; cdr3_length: 15; cdr3_aa: CASLRAGGNTGELFF
v_call: TRBV5-1; d_call: TRBD1; cdr3_length: 14; cdr3_aa: CASSLPDRWGGYTF
v_call: TRBV5-1; d_call: NA; cdr3_length: 15; cdr3_aa: CASSLVGGTNTEAFF
v_call: TRBV25-1; d_call: TRBD2; cdr3_length: 14; cdr3_aa: CASETSGVSYEQYF
v_call: TRBV29-1; d_call: NA; cdr3_length: 12; cdr3_aa: CSVIFGNQPQHF
v_call: TRBV11-2; d_call: TRBD1; cdr3_length: 17; cdr3_aa: CASSSQKKDRGITEAFF
v_call: TRBV12-5; d_call: NA; cdr3_length: 12; cdr3_aa: CASGLWGGGYTF
v_call: TRBV19; d_call: TRBD2; cdr3_length: 16; cdr3_aa: CASSMARPSGTDTQYF
v_call: TRBV2; d_call: TRBD2; cdr3_length: 13; cdr3_aa: CASKLADSYEQYF
v_call: TRBV19; d_call: TRBD2; cdr3_length: 16; cdr3_aa: CASSLPTSGGANEQFF
v_call: TRBV27; d_call: NA; cdr3_length: 15; cdr3_aa: CASSLGDRSTDTQYF
v_call: TRBV27; d_call: TRBD1; cdr3_length: 15; cdr3_aa: CASRSPDRGSYEQYF
v_call: TRBV5-1; d_call: NA; cdr3_length: 15; cdr3_aa: CASSLMGTTNTEAFF
v_call: TRBV30; d_call: TRBD1; cdr3_length: 13; cdr3_aa: CAWKGQMSTEAFF
v_call: TRBV19; d_call: NA; cdr3_length: 13; cdr3_aa: CASRVAPTDTQYF
v_call: TRBV5-1; d_call: TRBD2; cdr3_length: 16; cdr3_aa: CASSLELAGGGNEQFF
v_call: TRBV5-1; d_call: TRBD1; cdr3_length: 16; cdr3_aa: CASSTGPGTGRTEAFF
v_call: TRBV5-1; d_call: NA; cdr3_length: 15; cdr3_aa: CASSLARGNTGELFF
v_call: TRBV7-9; d_call: TRBD1; cdr3_length: 15; cdr3_aa: CASSYGTGTNYGYTF
v_call: TRBV18; d_call: TRBD1; cdr3_length: 14; cdr3_aa: CASSPGQGAYEQYF
v_call: TRBV2; d_call: NA; cdr3_length: 17; cdr3_aa: CASRTPLGDTNPREQYF
v_call: TRBV5-1; d_call: NA; cdr3_length: 15; cdr3_aa: CASSLDTGSGNTIYF
v_call: TRBV28; d_call: TRBD1; cdr3_length: 12; cdr3_aa: CASSIRPGQVSF
v_call: TRBV7-9; d_call: NA; cdr3_length: 16; cdr3_aa: CASSQDSGSGANVLTF
v_call: TRBV28; d_call: TRBD2; cdr3_length: 14; cdr3_aa: CATLTGTSETRQYF
v_call: TRBV6-5; d_call: NA; cdr3_length: 14; cdr3_aa: CASSPTQGPNEQYF
v_call: TRBV6-1; d_call: NA; cdr3_length: 13; cdr3_aa: CATLQGNNQPQHF
v_call: TRBV4-1; d_call: TRBD2; cdr3_length: 20; cdr3_aa: CASSQILDAGGPRYTGELFF
v_call: TRBV28; d_call: TRBD1; cdr3_length: 17; cdr3_aa: CASSFKTGEPSNQPQHF
v_call: TRBV5-1; d_call: NA; cdr3_length: 15; cdr3_aa: CASSLGAGQNQPQHF
v_call: TRBV19; d_call: TRBD1; cdr3_length: 14; cdr3_aa: CASSVGQGAYEQYF
v_call: TRBV19; d_call: TRBD2; cdr3_length: 14; cdr3_aa: CASSDSGGDYEQYF
v_call: TRBV6-5; d_call: TRBD2; cdr3_length: 15; cdr3_aa: CASSYGVAGLNEQFF
v_call: TRBV5-1; d_call: TRBD1; cdr3_length: 14; cdr3_aa: CASSRGQLTDTQYF
v_call: TRBV6-5; d_call: NA; cdr3_length: 15; cdr3_aa: CASSSPGVPAYEQYF
v_call: TRBV28; d_call: TRBD2; cdr3_length: 18; cdr3_aa: CASSLVVQGLAGNNEQFF
v_call: TRBV9; d_call: NA; cdr3_length: 17; cdr3_aa: CASSVEVLSSGANVLTF
v_call: TRBV10-1; d_call: NA; cdr3_length: 15; cdr3_aa: CASTPAGWTSGEQFF